A selection of T cell receptor beta chains follows, all from one sample in a study of cytomegalovirus exposure and HLA in healthy donors. The assay was immunoSEQ multiplex PCR, and TCRdb's table has in-frame clones only and misses some. The sample shows some 120,000 clones, around 84% of them seen only once. The sequencing sample was made of PBMCs. The receptors come from a man aged 18 to 29 in good health and CMV-seronegative. The CDR3 runs from the conserved cysteine through the conserved F or W. D genes are given only for firm matches. Clone sizes are given selectively: once, few, many, or a class where the clone is expanded.

cdr3_nt cdr3_aa j_call v_call clone_size d_call
TGCGCCAGCAGCCCCATCTCCGGGACAGGGAACGAGCAGTACTTC CASSPISGTGNEQYF TRBJ2-7 TRBV5-1 once TRBD1
TGTGCCAGCAGAGAACAGGGTCGTGAAAAACTGTTTTTT CASREQGREKLFF TRBJ1-4 TRBV14 few -
TGCGCCAGCAGCCAAGGGACAGACATGAACACTGAAGCTTTCTTT CASSQGTDMNTEAFF TRBJ1-1 TRBV4-1 - -
TGTGCCAGCTCACCGTCTACAGGGCCCGATGGCTACACCTTC CASSPSTGPDGYTF TRBJ1-2 TRBV18 - -
TGTGCCAGCAGCTCTGAGCGGGGGCCTTCCTACGAGCAGTACTTC CASSSERGPSYEQYF TRBJ2-7 TRBV7-8 - TRBD2
TGTGCCAGCAGCCCGGTTGACACTGAAGCTTTCTTT CASSPVDTEAFF TRBJ1-1 TRBV5-8 - -
TGTGCCAGCAGCTTACTTGGAGGGGATCAGCCCCAGCATTTT CASSLLGGDQPQHF TRBJ1-5 TRBV7-9 - -
TGTGCCAGCATCAAAGGACAAATTAATTCACCCCTCCACTTT CASIKGQINSPLHF TRBJ1-6 TRBV6-5 - -
TGCAGTGCTTCGGAAGAGACCCAGTACTTC CSASEETQYF TRBJ2-5 TRBV20-1 - -
TGTGCCAGCAATCTACCGGGACAGGGGGCGTATGACCAGTACTTC CASNLPGQGAYDQYF TRBJ2-5 TRBV2 - TRBD1
TGCGCCAGCAGCCAAGGTTGGGACAGCCTCACAGATACGCAGTATTTT CASSQGWDSLTDTQYF TRBJ2-3 TRBV4-1 - TRBD1
TGTGCCAGCTCACCAGCTCACCCCCAGTCGACAGGGGGCCGAACCGGGGAGCTGTTTTTT CASSPAHPQSTGGRTGELFF TRBJ2-2 TRBV18 few TRBD1
TGTGCCAGCAGACCCGGACTGTTGAACTATGGCTACACCTTC CASRPGLLNYGYTF TRBJ1-2 TRBV6-5 - -
TGCGCCAGCAGCTTCTTGACAGACACCGGGGAGCTGTTTTTT CASSFLTDTGELFF TRBJ2-2 TRBV5-1 - -
TGTGCCAGTAGGGACAGGGCTGGGGCCAACGTCCTGACTTTC CASRDRAGANVLTF TRBJ2-6 TRBV19 - TRBD1
TGCAGCGTTTTCGGGAGGATAGGAGACTCCCCATTGACGGATGAGCAGTTCTTC CSVFGRIGDSPLTDEQFF TRBJ2-1 TRBV29-1 - TRBD2
TGTGCCAGCAGCTTATGGGACGGGGGTTATGAGCAGTACTTC CASSLWDGGYEQYF TRBJ2-7 TRBV7-2 once -
TGCAGCGTTGAAGGCAGGGTGGCAGATACGCAGTATTTT CSVEGRVADTQYF TRBJ2-3 TRBV29-1 - -
TGTGCCAGTAGTATCTCCGTTCAGGGCTATGGCTACACCTTC CASSISVQGYGYTF TRBJ1-2 TRBV19 few -
TGTGCCAACTCCCCGGGGGATGGAGATACGCAGTATTTT CANSPGDGDTQYF TRBJ2-3 TRBV9 - -
TGCGCCAGCAGCTTGAGAGGACAGGGGGTCAATGAAAAACTGTTTTTT CASSLRGQGVNEKLFF TRBJ1-4 TRBV5-1 - TRBD1
TGTGCCAGCTCACGGAGGACAGGGAGAGGCGCGGGGGAGCTGTTTTTT CASSRRTGRGAGELFF TRBJ2-2 TRBV18 - TRBD1
TGTGCCAGCAGATCGACAGGGGGCCGCGGCTACACCTTC CASRSTGGRGYTF TRBJ1-2 TRBV27 - TRBD1
TGTGCCAGCAGTGCCCCAGGAGGTTCCGGGGAGCTGTTTTTT CASSAPGGSGELFF TRBJ2-2 TRBV25-1 - -
TGTGCCAGCAGCCAAGACCGGTTACGGGGGAGAAGTTCACCCCTCCACTTT CASSQDRLRGRSSPLHF TRBJ1-6 TRBV14 - -
TGTGCCAGCAGCTTAGACACAGGGTCGGGTGAAAAACTGTTTTTT CASSLDTGSGEKLFF TRBJ1-4 TRBV5-4 - -
TGTGCCAGCCTGATGGGACAGTGGTACGAGCAGTACTTC CASLMGQWYEQYF TRBJ2-7 TRBV2 - TRBD1
TGTGCTAGTGGTTTGGTACCCGAGACAAGCTCTGGAAACACCATATATTTT CASGLVPETSSGNTIYF TRBJ1-3 TRBV12-5 once -
TGTGCCAGCAGCTTAGCGGTTGCGGCAGAACACTCTGGAAACACCATATATTTT CASSLAVAAEHSGNTIYF TRBJ1-3 TRBV7-6 - -
TGTGCCAGCAGTCCTAGTGCGGGCCCCCGGGAGACCCAGTACTTC CASSPSAGPRETQYF TRBJ2-5 TRBV6-4 - -
TGTGCCAGCACCCTTACAGGGGGGGGTGCTGAAGCTTTCTTT CASTLTGGGAEAFF TRBJ1-1 TRBV2 - TRBD1
TGTGCCAGCAATGACTGGCCCCCACTAGCGGGAAACACAGATACGCAGTATTTT CASNDWPPLAGNTDTQYF TRBJ2-3 TRBV27 once TRBD2
TGTGCCAGCAGCTTTCTGCTTGGGGGACAATATGGCTACACCTTC CASSFLLGGQYGYTF TRBJ1-2 TRBV11-2 few -
TGTGCCAGCAGTGAATCAGGGGCCCCAAGGGACACTGAAGCTTTCTTT CASSESGAPRDTEAFF TRBJ1-1 TRBV6-1 - -
TGTGCCACCAGCAGAGGACAGGCCCAGGAGGACACTGAAGCTTTCTTT CATSRGQAQEDTEAFF TRBJ1-1 TRBV15 - -
TGTGCCAGCAGCCCCCAACAGGGGGACTACGAGCAGTACTTC CASSPQQGDYEQYF TRBJ2-7 TRBV7-9 once TRBD1
TGTGCCAGCAGAGGGACAGAGAACACCGGGGAGCTGTTTTTT CASRGTENTGELFF TRBJ2-2 TRBV7-3 - TRBD1
TGTGCCAGCAGTTACACCGGAGGGTTGAACACTGAAGCTTTCTTT CASSYTGGLNTEAFF TRBJ1-1 TRBV6-5 - -
TGTGCCAGCAGCCTTCCGGGACAGGGCACCCTTTCCTACAATGAGCAGTTCTTC CASSLPGQGTLSYNEQFF TRBJ2-1 TRBV25-1 - TRBD1
TGTGCCAGCAGGGGCCGGACAGGGTCTAATGAAAAACTGTTTTTT CASRGRTGSNEKLFF TRBJ1-4 TRBV6-1 - TRBD1
TGTGCGAGACCTAAAGATCCGGGACAGGGAATCGACACTGAAGCTTTCTTT CARPKDPGQGIDTEAFF TRBJ1-1 TRBV30 few TRBD1
TGTGCCAGCAGCCAAGGGGGCGGGAGCTCCTATAATTCACCCCTCCACTTT CASSQGGGSSYNSPLHF TRBJ1-6 TRBV4-2 - -
TGTGCCAGCAGCCGCCTAGGGCGGGGGAACACCGGGGAGCTGTTTTTT CASSRLGRGNTGELFF TRBJ2-2 TRBV7-3 - -
TGTGCCAGCAGTCTGGGACAGCCTACGTATGGCTACACCTTC CASSLGQPTYGYTF TRBJ1-2 TRBV7-2 - TRBD1
TGTGCCAGCAGCTTGAGCCAGGGCAATGAGCAGTTCTTC CASSLSQGNEQFF TRBJ2-1 TRBV5-6 - -
TGCGCCAGCAGCTTGGAACAGGGGGCGTACCTTGGCTACGAGCAGTACTTC CASSLEQGAYLGYEQYF TRBJ2-7 TRBV5-1 once TRBD1